This TCR beta chain was sequenced during a study of cytomegalovirus exposure and HLA in healthy donors. At the level of the study: Drawn from HLA-typed donors, about 85 million unique TCRs were held in an early data release. Researchers found that about 82% of 300 to 450 genotyped donors fell within the Caucasian-associated ancestry cluster.

Findings of the study overall: Analyses of presence and absence presupposed an approximately uniform sequencing depth across donors.

A word on this clone: Its matching antigen is unknown.

PCR used 60 Vbeta primers and 13 Jbeta primers. Method: immunoSEQ multiplex PCR; TCRdb's copy keeps in-frame clones and lacks some. Among 100,000 to 130,000 clones, 60% to 75% were seen once, and the ten largest hold 7% to 8%. The sample consisted of PBMCs. The TCR sequence derives from a man between 25 and 39 years old in good health and CMV-seronegative.

Here the CDR3 reads CASSPGPPGGEKLFF. The CDR3 bases are TGTGCCAGCAGCCCGGGACCTCCGGGAGGTGAAAAACTGTTTTTT. The chain carries TRBV6-4 and TRBJ1-4; a weak D match, TRBD1 (5 bases). The CDR3 runs to 15 residues. Germline lookup yields CDR1 MRHNA and CDR2 SNTAGT. V was pared by 6 bases and J by 7 bases, with 18 bases between.